These 28 T cell receptor beta chains were sequenced from one sample in a study of shared clonotypes between healthy human individuals. Using immunoSEQ multiplex PCR, the repertoire was profiled, and TCRdb retains in-frame clones only, with some absent. The table lists roughly 2 million clones, roughly 95% of them singletons. The sample consisted of naive CD4+ T cells sorted from blood. Subset defined: CD45RA+ positively selected. All receptors derive from a man aged 18 to 35 in good health.

This sequence joins TRBV4-3 and TRBJ2-1; D may match TRBD1 or TRBD2 (5 bases each). This CDR3 has 15 residues. CDR1 and CDR2 (germline): LGHNA, YSLEER. The ends were cut back, 3 bases at V and 7 bases at J, with 16 bases in the middle. The CDR3 here is CASSQEGTVGNEQFF. CDR3 DNA: TGCGCCAGCAGCCAGGAAGGGACGGTAGGAAATGAGCAGTTCTTC.

This clone showed up just once. The chain joins TRBV6-1 to TRBJ2-1; D might be TRBD2 (6 bases). Germline V gene sequence: CDR1 MNHNS, CDR2 SASEGT. The length of the CDR3 is 15 residues. Between the trimmed V and J ends, which lost 4 bases and 3 bases, there was a span of 13 bases. The CDR3 loop is CASSGGTSRYNEQFF. Written as DNA, the CDR3 is TGTGCCAGCAGTGGCGGGACTTCCCGCTACAATGAGCAGTTCTTC.

This chain uses TRBV10-3 with TRBJ1-1; maybe TRBD1 (6 bases). Germline CDR1 reads ENHRY; CDR2 reads SYGVKD. The CDR3 is 14 residues long. V lost 4 bases and J 4 bases, leaving 13 bases between the germline ends. The DNA for the CDR3 is TGTGCCATCAGTGCCACAGGGTCGATCACTGAAGCTTTCTTT. This encodes CAISATGSITEAFF.

This rearrangement joins TRBV18 to TRBJ1-1, with D hard to call. Trimming shortened V by 8 bases and J by 0 bases, and 16 bases separated the two germline ends. Germline-derived CDR1 and CDR2 are KGHSH and LQKENI. This CDR3 has 15 amino acids. The chain's CDR3 is CASARPETMNTEAFF. CDR3 bases: TGTGCCAGCGCCCGGCCAGAAACCATGAACACTGAAGCTTTCTTT.

The rearrangement joins TRBV5-4 to TRBJ1-2; the D gene is possibly TRBD1 (6 bases). This CDR3 has 15 amino acids. Germline loops: CDR1 SGHNT, CDR2 YYREEE (reference sequence). V was clipped by 5 bases and J by 3 bases, with 17 bases between them. The CDR3 bases are TGTGCCAGCAGATATACAGGGCTTTCGCACTATGGCTACACCTTC. Protein sequence: CASRYTGLSHYGYTF.

CDR3 DNA: TGTGCCTGGAGTCCGCATAGCGGGCCCACAGATACGCAGTATTTT. Translated: CAWSPHSGPTDTQYF. The chain uses TRBV30 and TRBJ2-3; 7 bases fit TRBD2. CDR3 length: 15 residues. V gave up 2 bases and J gave up 2 bases; unmatched junction bases: 7. Germline V gives CDR1 GTSNPN, CDR2 SVGIG (reference sequence).

The chain joins TRBV6-6 to TRBJ2-7; 7 bases are a match to TRBD2. The CDR3 consists of 12 residues. Germline-derived CDR1 and CDR2 are MNHNY and SVGAGI (reference sequence). The ends lost 6 bases at V and 6 bases at J; junction bases unmatched: 5. The CDR3 bases are TGTGCCAGCAGGGGACTACCAGGCGAGCAGTACTTC. Translation: CASRGLPGEQYF.

The gene calls are TRBV2 and TRBJ2-3; no clear D. CDR1 and CDR2 from the germline V gene are SNHLY and FYNNEI. V lost 3 bases and J 6 bases, leaving 7 bases between the germline ends. The CDR3 sequence is 12 residues long. CDR3: CASSEDLDTQYF. In DNA form, the CDR3 reads TGTGCCAGCAGTGAGGATCTGGATACGCAGTATTTT. The full variable domain, its missing parts supplied by reference TRBV2 and TRBJ2-3, is EPEVTQTPSHQVTQMGQEVILRCVPISNHLYFYWYRQILGQKVEFLVSFYNNEISEKSEIFDDQFSVERPDGSNFTLKIRSTKLEDSAMYFCASSEDLDTQYFGPGTRLTVL.

V usage is TRBV9 and J usage is TRBJ2-2; TRBD1 aligns across 8 bases. CDR1 is SGDLS and CDR2 is YYNGEE in the germline V gene. This CDR3 has 15 amino acids. Trimming took 4 bases from V and 4 from J; bases not matched to a gene: 6. DNA of the CDR3: TGTGCCAGCAGCACCTCCCAGGGGGCCACCGGGGAGCTGTTTTTT. As protein: CASSTSQGATGELFF.

V is TRBV29-1 and J is TRBJ2-7; 9 bases agree with TRBD1. Unmatched junction bases numbered 9, after V lost 3 bases and J lost 6 bases. Germline-derived CDR1 and CDR2 are SQVTM and ANQGSEA. The CDR3 length is 14 residues. The CDR3 DNA sequence: TGCAGCGTTGAGAGGCGGGACAGGGCCTGCGAGCAGTACTTC. It is translated as CSVERRDRACEQYF.

This rearrangement joins TRBV18 to TRBJ2-2; D unresolved. Germline CDR1 and CDR2: KGHSH and LQKENI. This CDR3 region has 14 residues. V shed 5 bases and J shed 3 bases, with 10 bases lying between them. The CDR3 is CASSAYSDTGELFF. The CDR3 DNA follows: TGTGCCAGCTCAGCTTACAGCGACACCGGGGAGCTGTTTTTT.

A single count supports this clone. V gene TRBV6-1 combines with J gene TRBJ2-2, with D tentatively TRBD2 (5 bases). Germline CDR1 is MNHNS and CDR2 is SASEGT. The CDR3 has 15 residues. Trimming took off 6 bases at V and 3 bases at J, with 14 bases between the two ends. The CDR3 region is CASRDSSLDTGELFF. The CDR3 region has the DNA TGTGCCAGCAGGGACTCCTCTCTGGACACCGGGGAGCTGTTTTTT.

J is TRBJ1-1 and V is TRBV27, with 7 bases aligning to TRBD1. The CDR3 is 15 amino acids. CDR1 and CDR2 (germline): MNHEY, SMNVEV (reference sequence). V was pared by 2 bases and J by 4 bases, with 7 bases of the junction left unmatched. The CDR3 loop reads CASSLGRGAVTEAFF. CDR3 in DNA: TGTGCCAGCAGTTTAGGCAGGGGGGCGGTCACTGAAGCTTTCTTT.

The chain carries TRBV28 and TRBJ2-7; no definite D call. CDR1 MDHEN and CDR2 SYDVKM come from the germline V gene. This CDR3 has 14 residues. V was cut by 3 bases and J by 3 bases, with 12 bases left in between. CDR3: CASSLSPSGYEQYF. For the CDR3, the DNA is TGTGCCAGCAGTTTGTCTCCCTCGGGCTACGAGCAGTACTTC.

This clone appeared once. The genes are TRBV4-3 and TRBJ2-1; D is unclear. The CDR3 runs to 15 residues. CDR1 and CDR2 (germline): LGHNA, YSLEER. V gave up 0 bases and J gave up 0 bases, with 6 bases separating them. CDR3 protein: CASSQDTSSYNEQFF. The DNA of the CDR3 is TGCGCCAGCAGCCAAGATACCAGCTCCTACAATGAGCAGTTCTTC.

The rearrangement uses TRBV6-1 and TRBJ1-5; D perhaps matches TRBD1 (5 bases). CDR3 length: 15 amino acids. Germline V gives CDR1 MNHNS, CDR2 SASEGT. Trimming removed 1 base from V and 3 bases from J, with 10 bases in between. The CDR3 loop is CASSEGDSFNQPQHF. CDR3 DNA: TGTGCCAGCAGTGAAGGAGACAGCTTCAATCAGCCCCAGCATTTT.

The rearrangement joins TRBV6-1 to TRBJ1-2, with D perhaps TRBD1 (5 bases). Germline CDR1 is MNHNS and CDR2 is SASEGT. The V and J ends lost 3 bases and 3 bases respectively, with 8 bases between them. The CDR3 extends over 13 amino acids. The CDR3 coding sequence is TGTGCCAGCAGTGAGGGGCAGCACTATGGCTACACCTTC. Encoded protein: CASSEGQHYGYTF.

Notes on this clone: Other DNA sequences from this sample encode an identical CDR3 as well. The V gene is TRBV15, the J gene TRBJ2-5; 9 nucleotides agree with TRBD1. CDR3 size: 13 residues. The trim removed 3 bases at V and 5 bases at J, leaving 1 base unmatched. Per germline, CDR1 LNHNV and CDR2 YYDKDF (reference sequence). In DNA, the CDR3 is TGTGCCACCAGCAGGGGGACAGGGGAGACCCAGTACTTC. Encoded protein: CATSRGTGETQYF.

J is TRBJ2-7 and V is TRBV27; D might be TRBD1 (5 bases). Per the germline V gene, CDR1 is MNHEY and CDR2 is SMNVEV (reference sequence). The V end lost 8 bases, the J end lost 0 bases, and 23 bases lay between the germline ends. The CDR3 loop spans 17 amino acids. CDR3 amino acids: CASSPQGVGRVSYEQYF. CDR3 nucleotides: TGTGCCAGCTCCCCCCAAGGGGTTGGCAGGGTCTCCTACGAGCAGTACTTC.

The V and J genes are TRBV13 and TRBJ2-7; 10 bases map to TRBD2. J gave up 3 bases and V 6 bases, and 5 bases lay outside the gene matches. Germline CDR1 PRHDT, CDR2 FYEKMQ (reference sequence). CDR3 size: 14 residues. The CDR3 reads CASSVAGGIYEQYF. The CDR3, as DNA: TGTGCCAGCAGTGTAGCGGGGGGTATCTACGAGCAGTACTTC.

The rearrangement joins TRBV12-1 to TRBJ1-6. TRBV12-1 is reported as a pseudogene. This CDR3 spans 18 amino acids. Here the CDR3 reads CASSFRQRESSYNSPLHF. The CDR3 DNA reads TGTGCCAGCAGCTTTAGACAGAGGGAGAGCTCCTATAATTCACCCCTCCACTTT.

The chain recombines TRBV7-2 with TRBJ2-7, with TRBD1 identical over 7 bases. In germline, CDR1 is SGHTA, CDR2 FQGNSA. The CDR3 has 14 amino acids. The J segment lost 3 bases and the V segment lost 6 bases, leaving 8 bases of the junction unmatched. The DNA of the CDR3 is TGTGCCAGCAGACAAGGACAGGAAGACTACGAGCAGTACTTC. It encodes CASRQGQEDYEQYF.

The genes are TRBV5-1 and TRBJ2-5; D is unresolved. The CDR3 sequence is 14 residues long. CDR1 is SGHRS and CDR2 is YFSETQ in the germline V gene. Trimming took 5 bases from V and 1 from J, leaving 12 bases between them. DNA of the CDR3: TGCGCCAGCAGTAATTCCGGGTTCCAAGAGACCCAGTACTTC. Its translation is CASSNSGFQETQYF.

This rearrangement joins TRBV29-1 to TRBJ2-7; the D gene is possibly TRBD1 (6 bases). Trimming stripped 4 bases from V and 5 bases from J, with 21 bases between. The germline CDR1 and CDR2 sequences are SQVTM and ANQGSEA. There are 15 residues in the CDR3. The CDR3 here is CSVARNRERGHEQYF. The CDR3 bases are TGCAGCGTTGCAAGAAACAGGGAAAGAGGCCACGAGCAGTACTTC.

The chain couples TRBV28 to TRBJ2-3, with a weak D call TRBD2 (6 bases). This CDR3 region has 15 residues. The germline CDR1 and CDR2 sequences are MDHEN and SYDVKM. V gave up 7 bases and J gave up 1 base, with 15 bases separating them. The DNA for the CDR3 is TGTGCCAGCAATCCCGGGAGCAGGGGCACAGATACGCAGTATTTT. Its protein product is CASNPGSRGTDTQYF. The full variable domain, completed using reference TRBV28 and TRBJ2-3, is DVKVTQSSRYLVKRTGEKVFLECVQDMDHENMFWYRQDPGLGLRLIYFSYDVKMKEKGDIPEGYSVSREKKERFSLILESASTNQTSMYLCASNPGSRGTDTQYFGPGTRLTVL.

The rearrangement uses TRBV28 and TRBJ2-4; D gene ambiguous. CDR3 length: 14 amino acids. Per germline, CDR1 MDHEN and CDR2 SYDVKM. Between the trimmed V and J ends, which lost 8 bases and 1 base, there was a span of 12 bases. The CDR3 nucleotides are TGTGCCAGCGAAGACACCCCGGCCAAAAACATTCAGTACTTC. Its translation is CASEDTPAKNIQYF.

This clone was observed a single time. The V and J genes are TRBV7-9 and TRBJ2-4, with TRBD1 identical over 11 bases. The CDR3 is 14 residues long. V trimming: 5 bases; J trimming: 7 bases; junction bases outside the gene matches: 4. In germline, CDR1 is SEHNR, CDR2 FQNEAQ (reference sequence). The CDR3 nucleotides read TGTGCCAGCAGCCACGGGACAGGGGGTAACATTCAGTACTTC. Encoded protein: CASSHGTGGNIQYF.

This chain uses TRBV2 with TRBJ1-2; D may be TRBD1 (5 bases). Germline V gene sequence: CDR1 SNHLY, CDR2 FYNNEI. This CDR3 is built from 15 residues. V dropped 4 bases and J dropped 0 bases, with 12 bases sitting between them. CDR3 nucleotide sequence: TGTGCCAGCAGTGTTAACAGGTCCCCTAACTATGGCTACACCTTC. This gives the protein CASSVNRSPNYGYTF.